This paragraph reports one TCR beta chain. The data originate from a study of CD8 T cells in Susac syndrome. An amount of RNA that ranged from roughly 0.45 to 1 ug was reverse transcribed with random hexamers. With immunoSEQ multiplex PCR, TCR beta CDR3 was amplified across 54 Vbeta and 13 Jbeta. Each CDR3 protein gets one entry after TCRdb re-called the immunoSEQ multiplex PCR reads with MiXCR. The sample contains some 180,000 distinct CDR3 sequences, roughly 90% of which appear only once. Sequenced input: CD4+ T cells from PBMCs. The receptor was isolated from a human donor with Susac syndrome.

CDR3 residues: CASSFRAGFGYNSPLHF. The CDR3 DNA is TGTGCCAGCAGTTTTAGGGCAGGGTTTGGGTATAATTCACCCCTCCACTTT. The gene calls are TRBV12-3 or TRBV12-4 and TRBJ1-6; D may be TRBD1 (5 bases). This CDR3 region has 17 residues. The ends were cut back, 3 bases at V and 4 bases at J, with 16 bases in the middle.